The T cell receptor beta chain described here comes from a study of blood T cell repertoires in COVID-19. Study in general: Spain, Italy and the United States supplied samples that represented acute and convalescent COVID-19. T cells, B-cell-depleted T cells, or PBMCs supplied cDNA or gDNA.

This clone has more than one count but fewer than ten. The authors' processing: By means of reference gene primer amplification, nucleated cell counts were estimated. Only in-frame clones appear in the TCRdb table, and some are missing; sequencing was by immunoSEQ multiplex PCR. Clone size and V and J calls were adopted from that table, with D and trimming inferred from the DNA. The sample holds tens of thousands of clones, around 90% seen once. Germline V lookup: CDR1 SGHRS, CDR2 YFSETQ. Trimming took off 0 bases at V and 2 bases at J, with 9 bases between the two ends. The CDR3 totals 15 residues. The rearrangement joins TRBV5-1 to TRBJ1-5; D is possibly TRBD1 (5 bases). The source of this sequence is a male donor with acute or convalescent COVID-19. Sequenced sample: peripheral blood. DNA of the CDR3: TGCGCCAGCAGCTTGGGCCAGGGTCGCAATCAGCCCCAGCATTTT. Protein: CASSLGQGRNQPQHF.